These 10 T cell receptor beta chains share one sample of origin, sequenced in a study of blood T cell repertoires in COVID-19. Produced via immunoSEQ multiplex PCR; TCRdb's table is partial and in-frame only. The data hold about 26,000 clones, with approximately 85% observed a single time. The source material was peripheral blood. The receptors here all came from a woman of 80 years or more with COVID-19, enrolled during active disease.

This rearrangement joins TRBV18 to TRBJ2-4; TRBD1 matches at 8 bases. The CDR3 is 19 amino acids. Germline CDR1 KGHSH, CDR2 LQKENI. The V and J ends lost 3 bases and 0 bases, in that order; junction bases with no gene match: 13. The CDR3 is CASSPFGQGSPLAKNIQYF. The CDR3 nucleotides are TGTGCCAGCTCACCTTTCGGACAGGGAAGTCCACTAGCCAAAAACATTCAGTACTTC.

The J gene is TRBJ1-5, the V gene TRBV2, with 8 bases fitting TRBD1. J lost 5 bases, V lost 6 bases, and 9 bases had no gene match. Per germline, CDR1 SNHLY and CDR2 FYNNEI. The CDR3 length is 15 residues. The CDR3 here is CASRIGQGGYQPQHF. The CDR3 bases are TGTGCCAGCAGAATAGGACAGGGAGGGTATCAGCCCCAGCATTTT.

The chain uses TRBV6-5 and TRBJ2-7; a weak D match, TRBD2 (5 bases). The germline CDR1 and CDR2 sequences are MNHEY and SVGAGI. This CDR3 is built from 13 residues. The germline V and J ends were trimmed by 2 bases and 1 base, with 6 bases remaining between them. The CDR3 DNA reads as TGTGCCAGCAGTTACAGGGAGTCCTACGAGCAGTACTTC. Translated, it gives CASSYRESYEQYF.

The chain joins TRBV19 to TRBJ1-5; tentatively, D is TRBD1 (6 bases). CDR3 size: 18 residues. Trimming removed 5 bases from V and 4 bases from J, with 24 bases in between. From germline, CDR1 is LNHDA and CDR2 SQIVND (reference sequence). CDR3 in DNA: TGTGCCAGTAGTCCTACCGGGACAAGGTCTCGGTGGAATCAGCCCCAGCATTTT. Translating it yields CASSPTGTRSRWNQPQHF.

The chain uses TRBV7-8 and TRBJ2-1; 11 bases agree with TRBD2. Unmatched junction bases numbered 6, after V lost 4 bases and J lost 4 bases. CDR3 length: 16 amino acids. Germline loops: CDR1 SGHVS, CDR2 FQNEAQ. The CDR3 sequence: CASSSTGTSGYNEQFF. CDR3 bases: TGTGCCAGCAGCTCCACCGGGACTAGCGGATACAATGAGCAGTTCTTC.

J is TRBJ2-1 and V is TRBV5-1, with 11 positions matching TRBD2. Germline loops: CDR1 SGHRS, CDR2 YFSETQ. CDR3 size: 16 residues. J lost 7 bases, V lost 4 bases, and 10 bases had no gene match. Written as DNA, the CDR3 is TGCGCCAGCAGCCTCCCACTAGCGGGGGTCAAGAATGAGCAGTTCTTC. Its translation is CASSLPLAGVKNEQFF.

The chain joins TRBV29-1 to TRBJ2-3, with 7 bases that match TRBD1. Germline V gene lookup returns CDR1 SQVTM and CDR2 ANQGSEA. The CDR3 consists of 12 residues. J was trimmed by 9 bases and V by 4 bases; bases with no gene match: 7. CDR3 protein: CSVVPGQKTQYF. DNA of the CDR3: TGCAGCGTTGTTCCGGGACAGAAAACGCAGTATTTT.

In this sample, this clone turned up a few times. The genes are TRBV5-1 and TRBJ1-3, with TRBD1 matching over 9 bases. Trimming at V came to 0 bases and at J to 6 bases, leaving 7 bases not matched to a gene. CDR3 size: 16 residues. The V gene's germline CDR1 is SGHRS and CDR2 YFSETQ. The CDR3 DNA reads TGCGCCAGCAGCTTGGGCCCTGACAGGGGGAAAAACACCATATATTTT. Its translation is CASSLGPDRGKNTIYF.

V usage is TRBV10-3 and J usage is TRBJ2-3, with TRBD2 matching 9 bases. CDR1 and CDR2 (germline): ENHRY, SYGVKD. The CDR3 covers 15 residues. With V trimmed by 5 bases and J by 0 bases, 3 bases remained unmatched. The CDR3 loop reads CAISRLAGSTDTQYF. The CDR3, as DNA: TGTGCCATCAGTCGTCTAGCGGGGAGCACAGATACGCAGTATTTT.

This sequence joins TRBV5-6 and TRBJ2-2; 13 bases align to TRBD2. Losses at the gene ends were 2 bases for V and 3 bases for J; bases not matched to a gene: 4. This CDR3 is 17 amino acids long. Per germline, CDR1 SGHDT and CDR2 YYEEEE. The DNA of the CDR3 is TGTGCCAGCAGCTTACTAGCGGGGGGGCCGGACACCGGGGAGCTGTTTTTT. This encodes CASSLLAGGPDTGELFF. The entire variable domain, with the rest obtained from reference TRBV5-6 and TRBJ2-2, is as follows: DAGVTQSPTHLIKTRGQQVTLRCSPKSGHDTVSWYQQALGQGPQFIFQYYEEEERQRGNFPDRFSGHQFPNYSSELNVNALLLGDSALYLCASSLLAGGPDTGELFFGEGSRLTVL.